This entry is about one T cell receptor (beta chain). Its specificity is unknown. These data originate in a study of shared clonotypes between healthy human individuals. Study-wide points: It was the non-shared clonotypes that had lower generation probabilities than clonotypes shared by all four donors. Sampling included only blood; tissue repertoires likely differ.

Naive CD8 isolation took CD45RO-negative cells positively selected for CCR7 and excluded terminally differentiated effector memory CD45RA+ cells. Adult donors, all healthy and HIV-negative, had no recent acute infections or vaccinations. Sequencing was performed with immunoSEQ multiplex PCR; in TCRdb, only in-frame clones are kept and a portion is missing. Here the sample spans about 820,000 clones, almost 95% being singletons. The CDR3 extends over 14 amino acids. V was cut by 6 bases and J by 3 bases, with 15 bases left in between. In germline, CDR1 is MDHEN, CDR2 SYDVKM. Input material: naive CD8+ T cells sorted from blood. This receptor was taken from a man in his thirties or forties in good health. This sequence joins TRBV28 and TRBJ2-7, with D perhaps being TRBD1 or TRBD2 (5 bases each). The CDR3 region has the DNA TGTGCCAGCAGGCTGCCTGAGGGGAGCTACGAGCAGTACTTC. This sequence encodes CASRLPEGSYEQYF.